This TCR beta chain originates from a study of T cells expressing NK-cell markers. Whole-study context: All TCR beta repertoires analysed originated from sorted CD3+CD56+NKG2C+, CD3+CD56+NKG2C- and CD3+CD56-NKG2C+ T cells. In the group of eight sequenced donors, seven were HCMV-seropositive and one was seronegative. General observations from the study: HCMV specificity of the expanded NKG2C+ T cell clones was not established.

As to this clonotype: Its antigen is currently unknown.

Production of TCR beta cDNA relied on 5'RACE template switching with UMIs. TCRdb re-called the 5' RACE reads and gives one entry per CDR3 protein, without DNA. This sample's table reports 400,000 to 450,000 distinct CDR3 sequences. This clonotype was obtained from a woman between 18 and 75 years old in good health. Specimen: blood T cells: a sorted CD56 or NKG2C T cell subset, CD4+ or CD8+ T cells, or bulk PBMC T cells (not recorded which).

The CDR3 here is CSVRHDNQPQHF. The V call is TRBV29-1, the J call TRBJ1-5. Germline V CDR1 and CDR2: SQVTM, ANQGSEA. The CDR3 runs to 12 residues.